This T cell receptor (beta chain) stems from a study of STAT5B mutations in CD4+ large granular lymphocyte leukemia. Study outcomes and limitations: No patients shared main leukemic clonotypes, though less than 30% appeared at low frequency elsewhere. TRBV06-family usage was enriched in top patient clones (8/27) versus controls (2/35).

On this clone: Its antigen is still unknown.

Healthy controls were blood donor buffy coats. Germline V gives CDR1 SGHRS, CDR2 YFSETQ. There are 17 residues in the CDR3. Trimming at V came to 4 bases and at J to 1 base, leaving 6 bases not matched to a gene. Per the authors' pipeline: The detection floor for productive clonotype frequency was 2.59 x 10-5. Measured with immunoSEQ multiplex PCR; TCRdb has only the in-frame clones, and not every one. That table gives V, J and clone size, and the DNA gave D and trimming. The top ten clones hold 0.3% to 0.45% of a sample with about 46,000 clones, 84% of them seen once. The TCR was taken from a human donor in good health. Input material: CD4+ T cells from blood buffy coats. The chain employs TRBV5-1 and TRBJ2-2; 11 nucleotides line up with TRBD2. This chain's CDR3 is CASSRGTSGVNTGELFF. CDR3 nucleotides: TGCGCCAGCAGCCGAGGGACTAGCGGAGTGAACACCGGGGAGCTGTTTTTT.